Below, one T cell receptor beta chain is given with its context. Its specificity is not known. This table comes from immunoSEQ multiplex PCR, and its TCRdb copy is limited to in-frame clones, with some not included. Seen here are about 19,000 clones, 75% to 90% observed once, and the top ten hold under 9%. The sample is drawn from a study of somatic mutations in cytotoxic T cells in rheumatoid arthritis. Study conclusions and caveats: Significant differences in CD8+ T-cell clonality were not found between rheumatoid arthritis patients and healthy controls (age-matched).

This CDR3 has 16 amino acids. V lost 0 bases and J lost 1, with 10 bases in between. Germline V gene sequence: CDR1 LNHNV, CDR2 YYDKDF (reference sequence). The sequence was obtained from a woman in her thirties or forties with rheumatoid arthritis. The chain recombines TRBV15 with TRBJ2-1; D may be TRBD2 (6 bases). What was sequenced was CD8+ T cells sorted from blood. CDR3 amino acids: CATSREEGLSYNEQFF. CDR3 in DNA: TGTGCCACCAGCAGAGAGGAGGGGTTGTCCTACAATGAGCAGTTCTTC.